This T cell receptor beta chain was recovered during a study of T cell responses to AZD1222 COVID-19 vaccine. Repertoires were generated with immunoSEQ multiplex PCR, while TCRdb's copy carries only in-frame clones and drops some. The table includes 130,000 or so clones, 91% detected once. From germline, CDR1 is MNHNS and CDR2 SASEGT. Trimming stripped 3 bases from V and 6 bases from J, with 14 bases between. CDR3 length: 15 residues. The chain carries TRBV6-1 and TRBJ1-4; a possible D gene is TRBD1 (5 bases). Specimen: peripheral blood, collected 28 days after the second AZD1222 dose. The sequence came from an adult who received the AZD1222 COVID-19 vaccine. The CDR3 nucleotides read TGTGCCAGCAGTGATATGTCGCAGGGTCATGAAAAACTGTTTTTT. Residues: CASSDMSQGHEKLFF.